This TCR beta chain comes out of a study of T cells after yellow fever vaccination. TCRdb independently ran MiXCR on the 5' RACE reads; one entry per CDR3 protein. This repertoire shows about 350,000 distinct CDR3 sequences, 4.1% found once; its top ten account for 20% to 25%. CDR1 and CDR2 (germline): SGHTA, FQGTGA. The V end lost 5 bases, the J end lost 7 bases, and 20 bases lay between the germline ends. There are 15 residues in the CDR3. V and J are TRBV7-3 and TRBJ1-2; TRBD1 is a possible D gene (6 bases). The sample consisted of PBMCs, taken 5 days after the yellow fever booster vaccination. The sequence came from a man aged 18 to 29 who received the YFV17D yellow fever vaccine. As DNA, the CDR3 is TGTGCCAGCAGCCCACCACCGGGACAACACTCTGGCTACACCTTC. This gives the protein CASSPPPGQHSGYTF.